This TCR beta chain appears in the sequencing data of a study of CXCR3-negative and CXCR3-positive naive CD8 T cells. Study-wide results and caveats: Memory CD8+ cells showed much lower diversity, while both naive subsets were comparably high. Greater hydrophobicity was found in TRB CDR3s of CXCR3-positive naive cells than of CXCR3-negative naive cells.

The method, 5' RACE with UMI labels, was used to prepare the TRB cDNA libraries. Using the 5' RACE reads, TCRdb records one entry per CDR3 protein without DNA. Recorded here are some 140,000 distinct CDR3 sequences; the top ten clones represent 0.41%. Germline CDR1 and CDR2: SGHNT and YENEEA. CDR3 length equals 15 residues. For this clonotype: The antigen is not known.

The chain is built from TRBV11-3 and TRBJ1-1. The receptor was derived from a human donor in good health. Some clones in this sample may be carry-over from other donors' samples. The sample consisted of naive CXCR3+ CD8+ T cells from blood. The subset here: CD45RO-CCR7+CD27+CD95- naive CD8+ T cells expressing CXCR3 (TNR3+). The chain's CDR3 is CASSLPDTKLSGAFF.